Presented here are 17 T cell receptor beta chains from one specimen sequenced in a study of T cell responses to AZD1222 COVID-19 vaccine (dated by TCRdb to about 2021). The time point tag for this specimen amounts to: baseline before first vaccination. Library creation used the immunoSEQ multiplex PCR assay. TCRdb holds this immuneACCESS table with in-frame rearrangements only. Some clones are missing; in checked studies, unresolved V genes explain under half, and the rest has no known cause. The sample table lists about 120,000 clones, just over 90% of them with a count of one. The top ten hold less than 9% of the sample. The sequencing used peripheral blood, collected on day 0 of AZD1222 vaccination. Receptors were obtained from an adult in good health.

As concerns this clone: The germline gene is not matched at one end of the junction; a read error may be the cause. This sequence joins TRBV7-7 and TRBJ2-3, with a possible D match to TRBD1 (6 bases). This CDR3 is 13 amino acids long. CDR1 and CDR2 (germline): SSHAT, FNYEAQ (reference sequence). As DNA, the CDR3 is TGTGCTAGCAGCCCAGGGGTCACAGATACGCAGTATTTT. This encodes CASSPGVTDTQYF. The full variable domain, with the rest looked up from reference TRBV7-7 and TRBJ2-3, is GAGVSQSPRYKVTKRGQDVTLRCDPISSHATLYWYQQALGQGPEFLTYFNYEAQPDKSGLPSDRFSAERPEGSISTLTIQRTEQRDSAMYRCASSPGVTDTQYFGPGTRLTVL.

The chain combines TRBV4-3 with TRBJ1-1; D is ambiguous. The CDR3 consists of 14 residues. CDR1 and CDR2 from the germline V gene are LGHNA and YSLEER. Trimming took 0 bases from V and 1 from J, leaving 6 bases between them. The CDR3 loop reads CASSQDQTNTEAFF. CDR3 coding DNA: TGCGCCAGCAGCCAAGACCAGACGAACACTGAAGCTTTCTTT.

The chain employs TRBV27 and TRBJ1-2, with D possibly being TRBD1 (6 bases). Looked up from germline, CDR1 is MNHEY and CDR2 is SMNVEV (reference sequence). This CDR3 comprises 14 residues. The V gene lost 3 bases and the J gene lost 1 base, with 9 bases spanning the gap. CDR3 DNA sequence: TGTGCCAGCAGTTTTGACAGGAGTAACTATGGCTACACCTTC. Its protein is CASSFDRSNYGYTF.

The chain recombines TRBV25-1 with TRBJ2-3, with D possibly TRBD2 on 6 matching bases. The CDR3 covers 17 residues. Germline V CDR1 and CDR2: MGHDK, SYGVNS. Trimming took 1 base from V and 5 from J, leaving 19 bases between them. The CDR3 DNA follows: TGTGCCAGCAGTGAATCGTGGAGGGCGGGGTTGGGAGATACGCAGTATTTT. Protein product: CASSESWRAGLGDTQYF. Combining the CDR3 with reference TRBV25-1 and TRBJ2-3 gives the whole variable domain EADIYQTPRYLVIGTGKKITLECSQTMGHDKMYWYQQDPGMELHLIHYSYGVNSTEKGDLSSESTVSRIRTEHFPLTLESARPSHTSQYLCASSESWRAGLGDTQYFGPGTRLTVL.

The chain employs TRBV6-2 or TRBV6-3 and TRBJ2-3; TRBD1 matches at 9 bases. CDR3 length equals 14 residues. The ends lost 6 bases at V and 2 bases at J; junction bases unmatched: 3. From germline, CDR1 is MNHEY and CDR2 SVGEGT. The CDR3 sequence is CASSRTGDTDTQYF. CDR3 DNA: TGTGCCAGCAGCCGGACAGGGGACACAGATACGCAGTATTTT.

CDR3 in amino acids: CASSYSQGGDEQFF. CDR3 DNA: TGTGCCAGCAGTTACTCTCAGGGCGGGGATGAGCAGTTCTTC. This rearrangement joins TRBV6-5 to TRBJ2-1; D is perhaps TRBD2 (6 bases). This CDR3 contains 14 residues. V was cut by 0 bases and J by 8 bases, with 11 bases left in between. Germline V lookup: CDR1 MNHEY, CDR2 SVGAGI.

This clone was counted a single time. The CDR3 DNA reads TGTGCCAGCAGCTTGACAGGGGGCGGCTCCTATAATTCACCCCTCCACTTT. Amino acid sequence: CASSLTGGGSYNSPLHF. The chain is built from TRBV5-6 and TRBJ1-6, with 9 bases identical to TRBD1. Germline assignment: CDR1 SGHDT and CDR2 YYEEEE. Unmatched junction bases numbered 2, after V lost 1 base and J lost 0 bases. The CDR3 runs 17 residues.

This chain connects TRBV28 to TRBJ1-2, with 9 bases that match TRBD1. Germline V CDR1 and CDR2: MDHEN, SYDVKM. This CDR3 spans 14 amino acids. Trimming removed 6 bases from V and 4 bases from J; junction bases left unmatched: 6. The CDR3 DNA reads TGTGCCAGCAGCCGAACAGGGGGCAGCTATGGCTACACCTTC. Protein: CASSRTGGSYGYTF.

The chain links TRBV20-1 to TRBJ1-6; no firm D call. Trimming stripped 3 bases from V and 7 bases from J, with 19 bases between. CDR1 DFQATT and CDR2 SNEGSKA come from the germline V gene (reference sequence). The CDR3 spans 16 residues. CDR3 sequence: CSASKGTSPGNSPLHF. The DNA for the CDR3 is TGCAGTGCTAGTAAGGGAACCTCCCCCGGGAATTCACCCCTCCACTTT.

The V and J genes are TRBV11-2 and TRBJ1-2; D unclear. The V end lost 5 bases, the J end lost 8 bases, and 12 bases lay between the germline ends. The V gene's germline CDR1 is SGHAT and CDR2 FQNNGV. The CDR3 runs to 12 residues. CDR3 DNA: TGTGCCAGCAGCCATATAAGAGAGGGCTACACCTTC. This sequence encodes CASSHIREGYTF.

This clone was counted a single time. The chain employs TRBV10-2 and TRBJ1-6; D may be TRBD1 (5 bases). The CDR3 totals 17 residues. V was shortened by 7 bases and J by 8 bases, with 24 bases between the two germline ends. The V gene's germline CDR1 is WSHSY and CDR2 SAAADI. CDR3: CASTRWGGRIQDSPLHF. In DNA, the CDR3 is TGCGCCAGCACTAGGTGGGGGGGACGCATACAGGATTCACCCCTCCACTTT.

The chain recombines TRBV21-1 with TRBJ1-1; TRBD1 is the table's D call, not checked against the DNA. TRBV21-1 is reported as a pseudogene. The CDR3 is made up of 15 amino acids. The CDR3 spells CASSSRDTPSTEAFF. As DNA, the CDR3 is TGTGCCAGCAGCTCCCGGGACACACCATCCACTGAAGCTTTCTTT.

This chain connects TRBV2 to TRBJ1-3; D gene unclear. Germline V gene lookup returns CDR1 SNHLY and CDR2 FYNNEI. The length of the CDR3 is 15 residues. V shed 3 bases and J shed 0 bases, with 9 bases lying between them. The CDR3 DNA is TGTGCCAGCAGTGACGGTAGGGACTCTGGAAACACCATATATTTT. Translated: CASSDGRDSGNTIYF.

This clone was found once. The chain uses TRBV9 and TRBJ1-2; TRBD1 matches at 9 bases. Trimming took 4 bases from V and 8 from J; bases not matched to a gene: 12. The CDR3 extends over 15 amino acids. Per germline, CDR1 SGDLS and CDR2 YYNGEE. CDR3 nucleotides: TGTGCCAGCAGCCCTGGGGACAGGGCTGGGTTCGGCTACACCTTC. It yields the protein CASSPGDRAGFGYTF.

The V gene is TRBV3-1 (or the pseudogene TRBV3-2), the J gene TRBJ2-2, with D perhaps being TRBD1 or TRBD2 (5 bases each). The CDR3 length is 17 residues. Trimming pared 4 bases from V and 0 bases from J, leaving 15 bases between. Germline V gene sequence: CDR1 LGHDT, CDR2 YNNKEL (reference sequence). CDR3 coding DNA: TGTGCCAGCAGCCTTACCCGGGGCGCTTCGAACACCGGGGAGCTGTTTTTT. This codes for CASSLTRGASNTGELFF.

The chain combines TRBV6-5 with TRBJ2-3; 12 bases align to TRBD2. Germline V CDR1 and CDR2: MNHEY, SVGAGI. Losses at the gene ends were 6 bases for V and 4 bases for J; bases not matched to a gene: 5. The CDR3 totals 15 residues. CDR3 sequence (DNA): TGTGCCAGCAGGGAGACTAGCGGGGGAGCAGATACGCAGTATTTT. It codes for CASRETSGGADTQYF.

At least ten counts were recorded for this clone. The gene calls are TRBV7-2 and TRBJ2-4; unclear D gene. Germline CDR1 is SGHTA and CDR2 is FQGNSA. V was shortened by 3 bases and J by 10 bases, with 13 bases between the two germline ends. CDR3 length equals 13 residues. The CDR3 DNA reads TGTGCCAGCAGCTTTTACAGCGAGCAGATTCAGTACTTC. Protein sequence: CASSFYSEQIQYF.